Shown below are 26 T cell receptor beta chains from a single sample sequenced in a study of cytotoxic CD8 clonotypes in ibrutinib-treated CLL (dated by TCRdb to the early 2020s). The protocol used for the library was the immunoSEQ multiplex PCR assay. TCRdb stores this immuneACCESS table with in-frame sequences only. Part of the clones is absent; in the studies checked, under half of the shortfall reflects unresolved V genes, and no reason is known for the rest. This sample holds about 120,000 clones; roughly 85% were observed only once. Clones ranked in the top ten supply roughly 1.9% of the sample. This sample's time point label indicates: roughly 25 months on ibrutinib. This specimen consisted of PBMCs, obtained after 24 months of ibrutinib treatment. Receptors were obtained from a human donor with chronic lymphocytic leukemia.

This sequence joins TRBV2 and TRBJ2-7; 8 nucleotides line up with TRBD2. Germline loops: CDR1 SNHLY, CDR2 FYNNEI. This CDR3 is 15 amino acids long. The V segment lost 1 base and the J segment 6 bases; nucleotides outside the gene matches: 8. The CDR3 reads CASSEVGTRGGEQYF. The CDR3 coding sequence is TGTGCCAGCAGTGAAGTGGGGACCCGGGGGGGCGAGCAGTACTTC.

V and J are TRBV7-2 and TRBJ2-7; 8 bases are shared with TRBD1. V was clipped by 5 bases and J by 3 bases; unmatched bases: 9. This CDR3 comprises 15 residues. CDR1 and CDR2 from the germline V gene are SGHTA and FQGNSA. The CDR3 sequence is CASSPTAGQGYEQYF. The CDR3 nucleotides are TGTGCCAGCAGCCCCACGGCCGGACAGGGCTACGAGCAGTACTTC.

The V gene is TRBV9, the J gene TRBJ1-5; D is perhaps TRBD1 (5 bases). Trimming shortened V by 2 bases and J by 0 bases, and 9 bases separated the two germline ends. Germline loops: CDR1 SGDLS, CDR2 YYNGEE. CDR3 size: 15 residues. The CDR3 loop is CASSVGRNSNQPQHF. As DNA, the CDR3 is TGTGCCAGCAGCGTGGGACGGAATAGCAATCAGCCCCAGCATTTT.

The J gene is TRBJ2-3, the V gene TRBV7-9, with D unclear. Germline CDR1 SEHNR, CDR2 FQNEAQ (reference sequence). This CDR3 spans 18 amino acids. V shed 5 bases and J shed 4 bases, with 25 bases lying between them. CDR3 coding DNA: TGTGCCAGCAGCCTAAAGGGTCTTACACTTGGAACGGCAGATACGCAGTATTTT. Its protein product is CASSLKGLTLGTADTQYF.

V is TRBV5-1 and J is TRBJ2-1; 10 nucleotides agree with TRBD2. V lost 1 base to trimming and J lost 0 bases; unmatched junction nucleotides: 7. The CDR3 consists of 18 residues. The germline V gene has CDR1 SGHRS and CDR2 YFSETQ. CDR3 coding DNA: TGCGCCAGCAGCTTGCTAGCGGGAGCGAGGTACTCCTACAATGAGCAGTTCTTC. It yields the protein CASSLLAGARYSYNEQFF.

The chain carries TRBV28 and TRBJ2-3; D gene unclear. V gave up 6 bases and J gave up 6 bases, with 4 bases separating them. The CDR3 runs 10 residues. The germline CDR1 and CDR2 sequences are MDHEN and SYDVKM. CDR3 amino acids: CASRGDTQYF. The CDR3, as DNA: TGTGCCAGCAGGGGGGATACGCAGTATTTT.

This clone has only one observation. V usage is TRBV4-1 and J usage is TRBJ2-7; 7 bases are shared with TRBD1. The V and J ends lost 1 base and 4 bases, in that order; junction bases with no gene match: 10. The CDR3 length is 16 residues. Germline assignment: CDR1 MGHRA and CDR2 YSYEKL. The CDR3 nucleotides are TGCGCCAGCAGCCAAGTCGGCCGGGACAGAGATTACGAGCAGTACTTC. Translating it yields CASSQVGRDRDYEQYF.

The chain recombines TRBV9 with TRBJ2-2; D is uncertain. Germline CDR1 reads SGDLS; CDR2 reads YYNGEE. V lost 0 bases to trimming and J lost 5 bases, with 11 bases between them. This CDR3 comprises 15 residues. CDR3 sequence reads: CASSVDRVGTGELFF. The CDR3 DNA is TGTGCCAGCAGCGTAGACCGGGTAGGGACCGGGGAGCTGTTTTTT.

This chain uses TRBV30 with TRBJ2-3, with D possibly being TRBD2 (5 bases). V gave up 3 bases and J gave up 2 bases, with 6 bases separating them. The CDR3 totals 12 residues. In germline, CDR1 is GTSNPN, CDR2 SVGIG (reference sequence). The CDR3 loop is CAWSGDTDTQYF. For the CDR3, the DNA is TGTGCCTGGAGCGGGGACACAGATACGCAGTATTTT.

The genes are TRBV28 and TRBJ1-1; possible D gene TRBD1, 5 bases. The germline gives CDR1 MDHEN, CDR2 SYDVKM. The CDR3 has 16 amino acids. V was pared by 3 bases and J by 3 bases, with 17 bases between. CDR3 sequence reads: CASSLGTSGGDTEAFF. The DNA for the CDR3 is TGTGCCAGCAGTTTGGGGACTTCTGGCGGAGACACTGAAGCTTTCTTT.

The chain combines TRBV6-1 with TRBJ2-7; D gene ambiguous. This CDR3 contains 12 residues. The V end was cut by 10 bases, the J end by 3 bases, with 13 bases between. In germline, CDR1 is MNHNS, CDR2 SASEGT. CDR3 region: CATLFGSYEQYF. The DNA for the CDR3 is TGTGCCACCTTATTTGGCAGCTACGAGCAGTACTTC.

The genes are TRBV5-1 and TRBJ2-5; TRBD2 matches at 10 bases. V gave up 2 bases and J gave up 4 bases; unmatched junction bases: 11. Germline V gene sequence: CDR1 SGHRS, CDR2 YFSETQ. This CDR3 contains 17 residues. As DNA, the CDR3 is TGCGCCAGCAGCTTTTCTTCTAGCGGGAGTACTGGAGAGACCCAGTACTTC. The encoded protein is CASSFSSSGSTGETQYF.

The V and J genes are TRBV18 and TRBJ1-3, with D uncertain. Trimming took off 2 bases at V and 0 bases at J, with 11 bases between the two ends. The germline V gene has CDR1 KGHSH and CDR2 LQKENI. The CDR3 runs 16 residues. CDR3 sequence: CASSPNSGHSGNTIYF. The DNA of the CDR3 is TGTGCCAGCTCACCAAACTCCGGCCACTCTGGAAACACCATATATTTT.

This CDR3 reads CASSLIGGTSYEQYF. The CDR3 DNA reads TGTGCCAGCAGTTTAATTGGCGGTACCTCCTACGAGCAGTACTTC. The rearrangement links TRBV28 to TRBJ2-7; D not resolved. This CDR3 spans 15 amino acids. V was pared by 2 bases and J by 0 bases, with 11 bases between. Germline values: CDR1 MDHEN, CDR2 SYDVKM.

The chain has TRBV6-1 and TRBJ2-7, with 7 bases lining up with TRBD2. The CDR3 length is 15 residues. The trim removed 3 bases at V and 4 bases at J, leaving 9 bases unmatched. Germline CDR1 is MNHNS and CDR2 is SASEGT. DNA for the CDR3: TGTGCCAGCAGTGACGGGACTAAACTTATATACGAGCAGTACTTC. Its translation: CASSDGTKLIYEQYF.

A few counts support this clone. The chain couples TRBV9 to TRBJ1-3, with 7 bases aligning to TRBD1. Unmatched junction bases numbered 5, after V lost 3 bases and J lost 2 bases. The CDR3 contains 15 residues. Per the germline V gene, CDR1 is SGDLS and CDR2 is YYNGEE. The CDR3 protein is CASSAMTGTGNTIYF. The CDR3 DNA is TGTGCCAGCAGCGCTATGACAGGGACTGGAAACACCATATATTTT.

The chain couples TRBV19 to TRBJ1-6; 9 nucleotides match TRBD1. CDR3 length: 15 amino acids. Germline CDR1 is LNHDA and CDR2 is SQIVND (reference sequence). With V trimmed by 5 bases and J by 10 bases, 9 bases remained unmatched. The CDR3 DNA is TGTGCCAGTAGTTTATCGGGACAGGGTAAATCACCCCTCCACTTT. Translated: CASSLSGQGKSPLHF. The full variable domain, with the rest looked up from reference TRBV19 and TRBJ1-6, is DGGITQSPKYLFRKEGQNVTLSCEQNLNHDAMYWYRQDPGQGLRLIYYSQIVNDFQKGDIAEGYSVSREKKESFPLTVTSAQKNPTAFYLCASSLSGQGKSPLHFGNGTRLTVT.

The chain recombines TRBV19 with TRBJ2-7, with a tentative D call TRBD2 (6 bases). Trimming stripped 9 bases from V and 3 bases from J, with 15 bases between. Germline lookup yields CDR1 LNHDA and CDR2 SQIVND (reference sequence). The CDR3 has 13 amino acids. CDR3 sequence: CASAHTGVYEQYF. For the CDR3, the DNA is TGTGCCAGCGCCCATACGGGGGTCTACGAGCAGTACTTC.

The chain uses TRBV5-1 and TRBJ2-7; D gene unclear. Trimming cost V 0 bases and J 0 bases, with 10 bases left between them. CDR1 SGHRS and CDR2 YFSETQ come from the germline V gene. The CDR3 length is 15 residues. As DNA, the CDR3 is TGCGCCAGCAGCTTGGACGCAAAGTACTCCTACGAGCAGTACTTC. Translation gives CASSLDAKYSYEQYF. Filled out from reference TRBV5-1 and TRBJ2-7, the complete variable domain reads KAGVTQTPRYLIKTRGQQVTLSCSPISGHRSVSWYQQTPGQGLQFLFEYFSETQRNKGNFPGRFSGRQFSNSRSEMNVSTLELGDSALYLCASSLDAKYSYEQYFGPGTRLTVT.

The genes are TRBV18 and TRBJ2-6, with D unresolved. The V end lost 6 bases, the J end lost 3 bases, and 15 bases lay between the germline ends. The germline gives CDR1 KGHSH, CDR2 LQKENI. This CDR3 contains 16 residues. In DNA form, the CDR3 reads TGTGCCAGCTCGGCGGCAGCCGAGGTTGGGGCCAACGTCCTGACTTTC. Its translation: CASSAAAEVGANVLTF.

V and J are TRBV28 and TRBJ1-2; 8 nucleotides line up with TRBD1. Germline V CDR1 and CDR2: MDHEN, SYDVKM. This CDR3 comprises 14 residues. J gave up 4 bases and V 6 bases, and 7 bases lay outside the gene matches. The CDR3 coding sequence is TGTGCCAGCAGGCTCGGACAGGGCATCTATGGCTACACCTTC. This encodes CASRLGQGIYGYTF.

This clone has a single count. The chain couples TRBV7-2 to TRBJ2-7; 9 bases are a match to TRBD1. V lost 6 bases to trimming and J lost 4 bases; unmatched junction nucleotides: 7. Germline V gives CDR1 SGHTA, CDR2 FQGNSA. The CDR3 covers 14 residues. The CDR3 region has the DNA TGTGCCAGCAGGGCCGGACAGGGGAAGTACGAGCAGTACTTC. This codes for CASRAGQGKYEQYF.

This sequence joins TRBV19 and TRBJ2-7, with D perhaps given as TRBD1 or TRBD2 (6 bases each). The CDR3 totals 15 residues. Germline V CDR1 and CDR2: LNHDA, SQIVND (reference sequence). V lost 1 base and J 4 bases, leaving 14 bases between the germline ends. The CDR3 loop reads CASSIAPRGAYEQYF. For the CDR3, the DNA is TGTGCCAGTAGTATAGCCCCGAGGGGGGCATACGAGCAGTACTTC.

The V gene is TRBV5-1, the J gene TRBJ2-1; D may be TRBD2 (5 bases). CDR1 and CDR2 (germline): SGHRS, YFSETQ. Trimming shortened V by 0 bases and J by 6 bases, and 13 bases separated the two germline ends. This CDR3 has 15 residues. The chain's CDR3 is CASSLAGNDLNEQFF. DNA for the CDR3: TGCGCCAGCAGCTTGGCCGGGAACGACCTCAATGAGCAGTTCTTC. Supplemented by reference TRBV5-1 and TRBJ2-1, the full variable domain reads KAGVTQTPRYLIKTRGQQVTLSCSPISGHRSVSWYQQTPGQGLQFLFEYFSETQRNKGNFPGRFSGRQFSNSRSEMNVSTLELGDSALYLCASSLAGNDLNEQFFGPGTRLTVL.

The chain is built from TRBV5-1 and TRBJ1-2; a possible D gene is TRBD1 (5 bases). V was pared by 1 base and J by 2 bases, with 12 bases between. This CDR3 region has 15 residues. Germline assignment: CDR1 SGHRS and CDR2 YFSETQ. The CDR3 bases are TGCGCCAGCAGCTTGTCCGGGGACCGCAACTATGGCTACACCTTC. Amino acids: CASSLSGDRNYGYTF.

The rearrangement links TRBV7-3 to TRBJ2-3; 7 bases are shared with TRBD1. V dropped 5 bases and J dropped 1; count of bases not matched to a gene: 3. CDR1 is SGHTA and CDR2 is FQGTGA in the germline V gene. The CDR3 is 14 amino acids. The CDR3 protein is CASSPTGGTDTQYF. CDR3 DNA sequence: TGTGCCAGCAGCCCAACAGGGGGCACAGATACGCAGTATTTT.